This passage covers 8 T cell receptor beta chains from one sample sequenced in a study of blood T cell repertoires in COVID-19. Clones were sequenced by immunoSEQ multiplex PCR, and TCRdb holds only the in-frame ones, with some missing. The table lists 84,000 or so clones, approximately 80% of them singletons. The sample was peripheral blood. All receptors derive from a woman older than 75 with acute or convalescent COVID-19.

CDR3 amino acids: CASRGAVGRNTEAFF. CDR3 bases: TGTGCCAGCAGGGGGGCTGTGGGGAGAAACACTGAAGCTTTCTTT. The chain joins TRBV6-5 to TRBJ1-1; D is possibly TRBD1 (6 bases). V lost 6 bases to trimming and J lost 2 bases, with 16 bases between them. The CDR3 length is 15 residues. CDR1 and CDR2 (germline): MNHEY, SVGAGI.

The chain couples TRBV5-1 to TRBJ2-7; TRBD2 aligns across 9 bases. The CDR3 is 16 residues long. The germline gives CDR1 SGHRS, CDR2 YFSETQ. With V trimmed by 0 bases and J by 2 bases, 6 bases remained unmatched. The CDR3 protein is CASSLGSSGETYEQYF. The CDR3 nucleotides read TGCGCCAGCAGCTTGGGGTCTAGCGGGGAGACCTACGAGCAGTACTTC.

The CDR3 sequence is CASSVSDRGHDQPQHF. The CDR3 DNA reads as TGTGCCAGCAGTGTATCGGACAGGGGACACGATCAGCCCCAGCATTTT. V usage is TRBV6-1 and J usage is TRBJ1-5; 9 bases align to TRBD1. From germline, CDR1 is MNHNS and CDR2 SASEGT. Trimming took 4 bases from V and 5 from J; bases not matched to a gene: 9. The CDR3 length is 16 residues.

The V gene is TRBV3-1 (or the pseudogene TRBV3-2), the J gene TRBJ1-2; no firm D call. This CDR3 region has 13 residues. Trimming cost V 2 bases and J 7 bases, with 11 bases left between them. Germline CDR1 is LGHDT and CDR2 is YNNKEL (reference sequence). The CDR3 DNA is TGTGCCAGCAGCCAATCATGGGGAGGTGGCTACACCTTC. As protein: CASSQSWGGGYTF.

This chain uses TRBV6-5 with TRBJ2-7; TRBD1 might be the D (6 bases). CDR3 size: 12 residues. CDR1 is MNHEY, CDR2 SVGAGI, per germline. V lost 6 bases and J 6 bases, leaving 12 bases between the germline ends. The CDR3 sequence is CASSLTGTEQYF. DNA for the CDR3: TGTGCCAGCAGCCTCACAGGGACCGAGCAGTACTTC.

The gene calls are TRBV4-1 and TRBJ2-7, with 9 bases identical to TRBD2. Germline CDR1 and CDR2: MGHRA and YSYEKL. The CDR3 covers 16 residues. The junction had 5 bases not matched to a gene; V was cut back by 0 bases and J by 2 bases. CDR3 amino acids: CASSQDWLAGPYEQYF. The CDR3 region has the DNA TGCGCCAGCAGCCAAGATTGGCTAGCGGGACCCTACGAGCAGTACTTC.

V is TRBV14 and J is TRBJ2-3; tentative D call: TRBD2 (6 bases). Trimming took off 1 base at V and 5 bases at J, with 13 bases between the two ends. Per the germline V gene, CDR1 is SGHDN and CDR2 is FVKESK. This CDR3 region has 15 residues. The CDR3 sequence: CASSQGVAVKDTQYF. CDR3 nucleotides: TGTGCCAGCAGCCAAGGGGTAGCGGTTAAAGATACGCAGTATTTT.

The CDR3 DNA reads TGCACCAGCAGCCGGTTTTTCGCCCGACAGACGGTCACTGAAGCTTTCTTT. As protein: CTSSRFFARQTVTEAFF. The chain joins TRBV1 to TRBJ1-1; the D call TRBD1 from the table was never checked on the DNA. TRBV1 is shown as a pseudogene. CDR3 size: 17 residues.